A single TCR beta chain is shown here with its context. There is no known antigen for this receptor. Base qualities are not at hand, and no much larger clone is one base apart. Trimmed from V: 6 bases; trimmed from J: 6 bases; junction bases lacking a gene match: 0. The germline V gene (reference sequence) sets CDR1 to WNHNN and CDR2 to SYGVQD. From its cysteine to its phenylalanine, the CDR3 spans 12 amino acids. This entry keeps only the CDR3 DNA: 36 bases, framed from base 1. Using the deep immunoSEQ assay, TCR CDR3 regions were amplified from genomic DNA by multiplex PCR. Genomic DNA extracted from each cell subset was distributed evenly over all wells of several immunoSEQ 96-well plates, and each plate served as one replicate. For unsorted PBMC, each replicate PCR was loaded with roughly 330 ng genomic DNA, equivalent to about 33,000 T cell genomes. Ten immunoSEQ deep assay plates were used to sequence unsorted PBMC genomic DNA. The purified libraries were quantified using a Qubit 3.0 fluorometer, sized with a Bioanalyzer 2100, and then quantified again using the KAPA Library Quantification kit. Every immunoSEQ 96-well plate was sequenced on a separate single-read 150-cycle Illumina NextSeq 550 flow cell. As for how the authors treated the data: The immunoSEQ output contained only junctional sequences without quality scores, so filtering could not match that applied to full-length reads. To assign V/J genes and CDR3, sequences were annotated against IMGT germline references using PyIR, a Python wrapper for IgBLAST v1.9. Any read was removed if the V/J assignment was weak (E-value above 1e-6), the CDR3 was missing, or the read contained stop codons, out-of-frame junctions, or ambiguous translated residues. A V3J clonotype was defined by an identical inferred V gene, J gene, and CDR3 amino acid sequence. Percentage overlap between repertoires was calculated by dividing the number of shared unique clonotypes by the size of the smaller repertoire. Richness of each repertoire was evaluated using RTK rarefaction, the Chao1 estimator, and Recon v2.1 estimates of unobserved clonotypes. This is the immuneACCESS table as TCRdb keeps it, with only in-frame sequences that have V and J called. A part of the clones is gone; compared with another copy, unresolved V genes explain less than half, and the rest is unexplained. V and J calls and clone size are as listed in that table; D and trimming were resolved from the DNA. The sample table records about 480,000 clones; about 79% of these occur just once. The top ten clones comprise under 15% of the sample.

This record belongs to a study of shared clonotypes between healthy human individuals (dated by TCRdb to the early 2020s). Regarding the study in general: A few men and a couple of women, aged 18 to 49 years, made up the cohort. The study deeply sequenced blood TCR repertoires of 5 or 6 healthy adults to estimate repertoire size and the extent of clonotype sharing between individuals. To increase sequencing depth and limit assay-specific biases, TCR repertoire library preparation and sequencing were carried out by different laboratories using diverse techniques. Leukapheresis yielded between about 0.9 and 10 billion PBMCs per donor.

The investigation overall reported the following: Based on pairwise subsampling, the degree of clonotype sharing among donors was expected to be affected by sequencing depth. The genetic and exposure-history diversity represented was limited by the small number of donors. Sampling was limited to blood, and TCR repertoires in tissue likely differ from TCR repertoires in blood.

Donors were healthy HIV-negative adults with no recently reported acute infections or vaccinations. All donors were Caucasian adults living in Nashville, Tennessee, USA. For unsorted samples, about 90 million PBMCs were counted and genomic DNA was extracted with the QIAamp DNA Blood Mini kit. Blood was collected by leukapheresis, and PBMCs were isolated by Ficoll-Histopaque density gradient centrifugation and then cryopreserved in liquid nitrogen vapor phase. Material: PBMCs. This TCR was sampled from a middle-aged woman in good health. Some clones in this sample may be carry-over from other donors' samples. The rearrangement joined TRBV10-1 to TRBJ2-1, and TRBD2 matches 9 of the central bases. The nucleotide sequence is given as TGCGCCAGCAGGGGACTAGCCAATGAGCAGTTCTTC. Translated, it reads CASRGLANEQFF.